This TCR beta chain was identified in a study of blood T cell repertoires in COVID-19. The wider study: From the United States, Italy and Spain came samples of acute and convalescent COVID-19. Sources were T cells, B-cell-depleted T cells, or PBMCs; the material itself was cDNA or gDNA.

In the authors' workflow: Estimates of nucleated cell counts were drawn from the amplification of reference gene primers. Assay used: immunoSEQ multiplex PCR; TCRdb lists only in-frame clones, some missing. That table gives V, J and clone size, and the DNA gave D and trimming. The sample records 96,000 or so clones, roughly 76% being singletons. Seattle enrolled patients during active infection and tracked them longitudinally. The length of the CDR3 is 18 residues. The gene calls are TRBV21-1 and TRBJ2-1; the table's TRBD2 call for D was not verified on the DNA. TRBV21-1 is a pseudogene. The sequencing input was peripheral blood. The receptor was derived from a man older than 75 with COVID-19, enrolled during active disease. CDR3 sequence: CASSHGTRGVISVDEQFF. The CDR3 DNA sequence: TGTGCCAGCAGCCACGGGACTAGAGGGGTTATTTCGGTCGATGAGCAGTTCTTC.